The source of this T cell receptor (beta chain) is a study of cytomegalovirus exposure and HLA in healthy donors. The CDR3 runs to 13 residues. Germline CDR1 and CDR2: SGHRS and YFSETQ. For this clone: One junction end disagrees with the germline gene, perhaps due to a read error.

With 60 Vbeta and 13 Jbeta primers, the PCR was carried out. The repertoire was sequenced with immunoSEQ multiplex PCR; TCRdb's copy has only in-frame clones and lacks some. The table lists 100,000 to 130,000 clones, under 85% of them singletons. The chain carries TRBV5-1 and TRBJ2-1; maybe TRBD1 (6 bases). Sample: PBMCs. This clonotype was sampled from a male donor in good health and CMV-seronegative. The CDR3 DNA reads TGCGCCAGCAGCTATAGACAGGCCGGCCGCAGGGTCTTC. Translated: CASSYRQAGRRVF.